Listed below are T cell receptor beta chains from one sample, sequenced in a study of T cell responses to AZD1222 COVID-19 vaccine. TCRdb keeps only in-frame clones here, not all; method: immunoSEQ multiplex PCR. The sample consists of roughly 180,000 clones, 90% to 95% of them appearing once. The sequencing here drew on peripheral blood, taken 28 days after the second dose of the MenACWY control vaccine. All receptors come from an adult who received the MenACWY meningococcal vaccine as a control. Each CDR3 is given without its conserved first and last residue. Fields, in order: V gene, J gene, CDR3 protein.

TRBV27,TRBJ1-2,ASSPDRVRGYT
TRBV18,TRBJ1-2,ASSPLANYGYT
TRBV27,TRBJ2-1,ASSLTGWGGEQF
TRBV2,TRBJ1-2,ASRRGGVDYGYT
TRBV28,TRBJ2-4,ASRRDGAKNIQY
TRBV3-1/TRBV3-2,TRBJ2-2,ASSRLRGIGGGNTGELF
TRBV6-5,TRBJ1-5,ASRGDRAQPQH
TRBV19,TRBJ1-2,ASSPREQVVKGYT
TRBV5-6,TRBJ2-6,ASSSWTIPSGANVLT
TRBV7-7,TRBJ1-3,ASSLGATGGNTIY
TRBV5-1,TRBJ1-6,ASSPYGDSNSPLH
TRBV2,TRBJ1-5,ASSGRGVGRQPQH
TRBV5-1,TRBJ2-3,ASRGGSTDTQY
TRBV9,TRBJ1-6,ASSVGLPYNSPLH
TRBV2,TRBJ2-5,ASSEPPRPQETQY
TRBV6-2/TRBV6-3,TRBJ1-3,ASSSWTLGNTIY
TRBV13,TRBJ2-7,ASSLSDGSYEQY
TRBV3-1/TRBV3-2,TRBJ1-3,ASRGGRTIY
TRBV5-1,TRBJ2-3,ASSLPAGGTDTQY
TRBV10-3,TRBJ1-2,ASQAGGNGYT
TRBV3-1/TRBV3-2,TRBJ1-1,ASSQGIVRGRVVTEAF
TRBV28,TRBJ1-6,ASSPPGSYNSPLH
TRBV7-3,TRBJ2-1,ASSLTSGGAKQF
TRBV10-2,TRBJ2-1,ASSESPEQF
TRBV18,TRBJ2-7,ASSLIAGGSSYEQY
TRBV7-2,TRBJ2-7,ASSPRPYAYEQY
TRBV7-6,TRBJ2-2,ASSSTPGTGELF
TRBV6-6,TRBJ1-6,ASSSVQGYSPLH
TRBV12-5,TRBJ2-7,ASGLDPGEFSYEQY
TRBV6-6,TRBJ2-7,ASSSGGPLY
TRBV19,TRBJ1-1,ASSIAGGEAF
TRBV27,TRBJ2-1,ASTTTLGLYHNEQF